The clone carrying this T cell receptor beta chain has only a few counts. The data originate from a study of cytomegalovirus exposure and HLA in healthy donors. PCR amplification relied on 60 Vbeta primers (plus 13 Jbeta primers). Assay used: immunoSEQ multiplex PCR; TCRdb lists only in-frame clones, some missing. Altogether some 120,000 clones are present, roughly 10% being singletons, with the ten largest covering just over 4.5%. Sequencing was performed on PBMCs. The source is a young woman in good health and CMV-seropositive.

The CDR3 here is CASSPKYDRDRVEETQYF. CDR3 coding DNA: TGCGCCAGCAGCCCTAAATATGACCGGGACAGGGTAGAAGAGACCCAGTACTTC. This chain uses TRBV4-1 with TRBJ2-5; the match to TRBD1 covers 9 bases. Germline CDR1 is MGHRA and CDR2 is YSYEKL. The CDR3 length is 18 residues. V was clipped by 4 bases and J by 3 bases; unmatched bases: 15.